This TCR beta chain comes out of a study of monozygotic twins with inflammatory bowel disease. From its re-call of the 5' RACE reads, TCRdb lists each CDR3 protein once, without DNA. There are a few hundred thousand distinct CDR3 sequences in the sample, with just over 2.5% held by the top ten. Germline values: CDR1 SGHRS, CDR2 YFSETQ. The CDR3 has 17 amino acids. The TCR sequence derives from a human donor with ulcerative colitis or Crohn's disease, or a healthy co-twin of an affected twin (not recorded which). The sequencing sample was made of blood. The chain employs TRBV5-1 and TRBJ2-6. CDR3 in amino acids: CASSLTGVSSGANVLTF.